A single sample is the source of the 2 T cell receptor beta chains below, sequenced in a study of T-cell reconstitution after alpha-beta-depleted transplantation in children. Molecular barcoding with unique molecular identifiers was used for the TCRbeta library. Using its own MiXCR run on the PCR reads, TCRdb lists one record per CDR3 protein. The data show about 580,000 distinct CDR3 sequences, with approximately 22% seen just once and about 14% held by the top ten. The input for sequencing was PBMCs, mostly from graft donor cells, taken 360 days after TCRalphabeta/CD19-depleted stem cell transplant. The receptors here all came from a boy under two years old who had a stem cell transplant for acute myeloid leukemia, so the T cells may come from the graft donor.

This clonotype was counted ten times or more. The chain has TRBV20-1 and TRBJ2-1, with D possibly being TRBD1 (6 bases). Trimming took 5 bases from V and 0 from J, leaving 17 bases between them. The CDR3 is 16 residues long. Per the germline V gene, CDR1 is DFQATT and CDR2 is SNEGSKA (reference sequence). CDR3 sequence reads: CSAPSGHSSSYNEQFF. The CDR3 DNA is TGCAGTGCTCCTTCGGGACACTCGAGCTCCTACAATGAGCAGTTCTTC.

This clonotype was counted once. The V and J genes are TRBV7-9 and TRBJ2-3; possible D gene TRBD1, 6 bases. The V gene lost 4 bases and the J gene lost 1 base, with 12 bases spanning the gap. Per germline, CDR1 SEHNR and CDR2 FQNEAQ (reference sequence). The CDR3 loop spans 15 amino acids. For the CDR3, the DNA is TGTGCCAGCAGCTCCTTGGGGGCACGCACAGATACGCAGTATTTT. It encodes CASSSLGARTDTQYF.